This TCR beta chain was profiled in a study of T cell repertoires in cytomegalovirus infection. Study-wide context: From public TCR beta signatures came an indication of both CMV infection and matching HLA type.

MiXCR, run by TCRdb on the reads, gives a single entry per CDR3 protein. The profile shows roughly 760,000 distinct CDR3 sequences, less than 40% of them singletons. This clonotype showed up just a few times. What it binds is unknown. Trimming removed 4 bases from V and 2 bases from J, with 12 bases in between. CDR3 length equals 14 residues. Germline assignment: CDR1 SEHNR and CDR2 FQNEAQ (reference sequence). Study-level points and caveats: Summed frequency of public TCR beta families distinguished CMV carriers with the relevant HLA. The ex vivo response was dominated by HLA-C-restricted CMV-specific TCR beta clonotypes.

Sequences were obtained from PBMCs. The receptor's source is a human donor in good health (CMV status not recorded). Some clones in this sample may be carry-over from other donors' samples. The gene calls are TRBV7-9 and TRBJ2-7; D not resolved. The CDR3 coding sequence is TGTGCCAGCAGCTCTGGTGGCAGGACCTACGAGCAGTACTTC. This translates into CASSSGGRTYEQYF.